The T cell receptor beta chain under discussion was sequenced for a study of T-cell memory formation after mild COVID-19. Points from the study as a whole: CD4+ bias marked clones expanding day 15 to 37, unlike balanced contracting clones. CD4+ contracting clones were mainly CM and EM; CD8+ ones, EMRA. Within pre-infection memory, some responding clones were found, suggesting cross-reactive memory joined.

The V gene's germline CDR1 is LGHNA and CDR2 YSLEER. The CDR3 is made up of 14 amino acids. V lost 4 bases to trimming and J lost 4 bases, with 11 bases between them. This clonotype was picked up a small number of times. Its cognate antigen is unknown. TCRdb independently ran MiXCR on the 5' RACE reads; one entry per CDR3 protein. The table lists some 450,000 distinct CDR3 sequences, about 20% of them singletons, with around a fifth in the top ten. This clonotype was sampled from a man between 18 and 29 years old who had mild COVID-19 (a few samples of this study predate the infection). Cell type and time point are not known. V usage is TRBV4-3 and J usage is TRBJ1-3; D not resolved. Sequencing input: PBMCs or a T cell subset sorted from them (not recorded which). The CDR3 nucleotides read TGCGCCAGCAGCCCCCGGACTTCAGGAAACACCATATATTTT. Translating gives CASSPRTSGNTIYF.